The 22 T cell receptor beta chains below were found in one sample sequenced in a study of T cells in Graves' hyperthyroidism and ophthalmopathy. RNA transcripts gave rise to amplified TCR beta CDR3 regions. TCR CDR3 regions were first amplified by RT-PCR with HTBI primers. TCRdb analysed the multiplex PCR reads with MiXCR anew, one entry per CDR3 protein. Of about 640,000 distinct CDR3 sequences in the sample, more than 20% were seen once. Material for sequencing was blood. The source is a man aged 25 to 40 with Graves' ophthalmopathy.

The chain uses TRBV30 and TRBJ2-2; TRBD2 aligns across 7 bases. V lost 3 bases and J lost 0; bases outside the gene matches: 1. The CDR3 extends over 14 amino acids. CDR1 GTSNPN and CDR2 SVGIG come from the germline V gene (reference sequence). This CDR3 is CAWRRGSNTGELFF. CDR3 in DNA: TGTGCCTGGAGGCGGGGGTCGAACACCGGGGAGCTGTTTTTT.

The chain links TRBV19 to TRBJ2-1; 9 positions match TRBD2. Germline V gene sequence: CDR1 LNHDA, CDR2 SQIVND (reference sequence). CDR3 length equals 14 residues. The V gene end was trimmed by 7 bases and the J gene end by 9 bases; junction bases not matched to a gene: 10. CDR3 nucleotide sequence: TGTGCCAGTATGAGGGCTAGCGGGAATGTTGAGCAGTTCTTC. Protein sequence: CASMRASGNVEQFF.

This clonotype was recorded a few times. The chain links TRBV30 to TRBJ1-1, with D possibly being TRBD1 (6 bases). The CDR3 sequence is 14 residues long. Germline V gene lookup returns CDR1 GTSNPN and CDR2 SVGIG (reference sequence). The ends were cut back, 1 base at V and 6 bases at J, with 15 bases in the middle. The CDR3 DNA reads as TGTGCCTGGAGTGGGCCAGGGGTGAGGGCTGAAGCTTTCTTT. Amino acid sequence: CAWSGPGVRAEAFF.

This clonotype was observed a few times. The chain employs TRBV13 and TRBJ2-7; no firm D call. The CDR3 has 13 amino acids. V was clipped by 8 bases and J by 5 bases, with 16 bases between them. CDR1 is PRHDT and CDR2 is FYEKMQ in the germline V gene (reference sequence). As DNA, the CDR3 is TGTGCCAGCGGGGAAGGGTGGGGTAACGAGCAGTACTTC. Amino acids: CASGEGWGNEQYF.

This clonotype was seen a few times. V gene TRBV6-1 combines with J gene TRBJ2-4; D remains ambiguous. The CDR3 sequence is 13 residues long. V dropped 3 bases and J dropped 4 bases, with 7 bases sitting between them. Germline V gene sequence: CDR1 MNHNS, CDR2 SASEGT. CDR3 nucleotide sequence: TGTGCCAGCAGTGACAGAGTTAAAAACATTCAGTACTTC. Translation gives CASSDRVKNIQYF.

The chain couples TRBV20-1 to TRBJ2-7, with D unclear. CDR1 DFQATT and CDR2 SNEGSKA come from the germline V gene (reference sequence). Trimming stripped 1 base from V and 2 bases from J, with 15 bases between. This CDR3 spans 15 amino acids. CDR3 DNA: TGCAGTGCTAGAGTTAGGGCAGCCTCCCCCTACGAGCAGTACTTC. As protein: CSARVRAASPYEQYF.

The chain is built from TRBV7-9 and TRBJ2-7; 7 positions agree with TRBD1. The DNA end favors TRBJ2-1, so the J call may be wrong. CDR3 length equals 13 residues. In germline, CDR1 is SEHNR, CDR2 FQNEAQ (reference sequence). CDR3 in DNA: TGTGCCAGCAGATCCGGGACAGACTACGAGCAGTTCTTC. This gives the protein CASRSGTDYEQFF.

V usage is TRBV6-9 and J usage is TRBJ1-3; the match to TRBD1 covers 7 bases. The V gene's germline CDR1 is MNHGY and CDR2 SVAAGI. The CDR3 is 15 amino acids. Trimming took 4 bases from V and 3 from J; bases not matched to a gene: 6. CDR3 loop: CASSSQGDGGNTIYF. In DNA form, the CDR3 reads TGTGCCAGCAGTTCCCAGGGGGACGGTGGAAACACCATATATTTT.

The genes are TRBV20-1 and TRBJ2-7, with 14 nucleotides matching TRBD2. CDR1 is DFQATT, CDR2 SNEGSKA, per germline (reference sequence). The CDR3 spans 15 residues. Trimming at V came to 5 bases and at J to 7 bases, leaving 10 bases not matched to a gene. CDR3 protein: CSAGTSGSSSDEQYF. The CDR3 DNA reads TGCAGTGCTGGGACTAGCGGGAGTTCTAGCGATGAGCAGTACTTC.

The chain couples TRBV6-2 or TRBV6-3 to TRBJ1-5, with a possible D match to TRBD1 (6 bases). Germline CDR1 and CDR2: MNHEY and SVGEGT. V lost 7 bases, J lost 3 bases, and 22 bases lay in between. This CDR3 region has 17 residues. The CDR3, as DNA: TGTGCCAGCACCCAGCCGGGGGCGCGCCGTTACAATCAGCCCCAGCATTTT. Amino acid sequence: CASTQPGARRYNQPQHF.

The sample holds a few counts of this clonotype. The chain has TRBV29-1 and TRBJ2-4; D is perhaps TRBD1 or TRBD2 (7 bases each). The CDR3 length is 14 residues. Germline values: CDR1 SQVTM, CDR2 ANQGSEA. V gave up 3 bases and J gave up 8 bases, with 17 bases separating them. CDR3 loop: CSVEKTQGRDIQYF. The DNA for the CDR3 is TGCAGCGTTGAGAAAACACAGGGGAGGGACATTCAGTACTTC. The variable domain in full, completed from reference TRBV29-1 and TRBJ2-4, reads SAVISQKPSRDICQRGTSLTIQCQVDSQVTMMFWYRQQPGQSLTLIATANQGSEATYESGFVIDKFPISRPNLTFSTLTVSNMSPEDSSIYLCSVEKTQGRDIQYFGAGTRLSVL.

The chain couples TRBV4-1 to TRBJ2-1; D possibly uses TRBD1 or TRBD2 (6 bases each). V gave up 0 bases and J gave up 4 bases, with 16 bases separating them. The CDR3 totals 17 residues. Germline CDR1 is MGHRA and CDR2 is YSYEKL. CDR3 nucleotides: TGCGCCAGCAGCCAAGATGAGGTGGGGGGCGTATACAATGAGCAGTTCTTC. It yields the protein CASSQDEVGGVYNEQFF.

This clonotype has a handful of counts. DNA for the CDR3: TGTGCCAGCAGCTTAGGTTCGGGGGCCGTAGAAAAACTGTTTTTT. Encoded protein: CASSLGSGAVEKLFF. The gene calls are TRBV7-6 and TRBJ1-4; D may be TRBD1 (6 bases). V was pared by 1 base and J by 8 bases, with 14 bases between. This CDR3 region has 15 residues. CDR1 is SGHVS, CDR2 FNYEAQ, per germline.

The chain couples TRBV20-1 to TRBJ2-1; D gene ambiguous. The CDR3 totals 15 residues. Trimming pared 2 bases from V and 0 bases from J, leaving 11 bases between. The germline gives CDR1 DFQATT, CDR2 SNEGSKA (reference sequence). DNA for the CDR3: TGCAGTGCTAGACCGGTTATAAGCTCCTACAATGAGCAGTTCTTC. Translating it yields CSARPVISSYNEQFF.

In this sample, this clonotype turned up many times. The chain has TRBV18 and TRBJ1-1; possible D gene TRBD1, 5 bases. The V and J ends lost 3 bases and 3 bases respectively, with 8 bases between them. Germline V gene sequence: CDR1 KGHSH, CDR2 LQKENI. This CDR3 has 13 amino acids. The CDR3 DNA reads TGTGCCAGCTCACCCTGGGGGTACACTGAAGCTTTCTTT. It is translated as CASSPWGYTEAFF.

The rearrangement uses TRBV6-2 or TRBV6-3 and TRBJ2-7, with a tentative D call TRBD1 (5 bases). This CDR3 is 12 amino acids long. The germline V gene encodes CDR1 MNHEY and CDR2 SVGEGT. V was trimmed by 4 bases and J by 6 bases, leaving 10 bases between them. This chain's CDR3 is CASSSQGFEQYF. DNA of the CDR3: TGTGCCAGCAGTTCCCAGGGATTCGAGCAGTACTTC.

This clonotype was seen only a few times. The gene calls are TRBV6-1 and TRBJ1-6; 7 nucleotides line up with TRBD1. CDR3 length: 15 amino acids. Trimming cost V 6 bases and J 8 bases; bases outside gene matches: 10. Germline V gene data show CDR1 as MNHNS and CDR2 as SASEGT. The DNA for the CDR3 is TGTGCCAGCAGGCCCACCCACAGGGGTTATTCACCCCTCCACTTT. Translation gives CASRPTHRGYSPLHF.

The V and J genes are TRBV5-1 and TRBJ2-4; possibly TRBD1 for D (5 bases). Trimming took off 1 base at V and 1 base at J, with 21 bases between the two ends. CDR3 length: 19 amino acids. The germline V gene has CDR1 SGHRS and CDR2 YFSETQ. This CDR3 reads CASSLLSGQGKVAKNIQYF. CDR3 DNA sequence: TGCGCCAGCAGCTTGTTATCTGGGCAGGGCAAAGTTGCCAAAAACATTCAGTACTTC.

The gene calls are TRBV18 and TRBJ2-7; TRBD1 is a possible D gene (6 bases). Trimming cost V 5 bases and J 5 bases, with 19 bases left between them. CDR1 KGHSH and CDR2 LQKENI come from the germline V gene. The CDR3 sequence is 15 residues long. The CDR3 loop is CASSVQGVRGHEQYF. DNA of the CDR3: TGTGCCAGCTCAGTACAGGGAGTCAGGGGCCACGAGCAGTACTTC. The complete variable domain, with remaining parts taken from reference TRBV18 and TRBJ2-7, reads NAGVMQNPRHLVRRRGQEARLRCSPMKGHSHVYWYRQLPEEGLKFMVYLQKENIIDESGMPKERFSAEFPKEGPSILRIQQVVRGDSAAYFCASSVQGVRGHEQYFGPGTRLTVT.

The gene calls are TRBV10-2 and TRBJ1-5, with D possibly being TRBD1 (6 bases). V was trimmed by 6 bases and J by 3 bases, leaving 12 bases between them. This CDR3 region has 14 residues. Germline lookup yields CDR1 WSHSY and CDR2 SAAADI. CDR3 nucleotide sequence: TGCGCCAGCAGGACGGGACAATTCAATCAGCCCCAGCATTTT. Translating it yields CASRTGQFNQPQHF.

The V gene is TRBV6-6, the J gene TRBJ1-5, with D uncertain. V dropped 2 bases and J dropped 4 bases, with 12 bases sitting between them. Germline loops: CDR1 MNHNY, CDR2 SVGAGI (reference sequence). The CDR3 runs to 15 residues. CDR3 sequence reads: CASSYGAGRNQPQHF. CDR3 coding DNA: TGTGCCAGCAGTTACGGTGCCGGGAGAAATCAGCCCCAGCATTTT.

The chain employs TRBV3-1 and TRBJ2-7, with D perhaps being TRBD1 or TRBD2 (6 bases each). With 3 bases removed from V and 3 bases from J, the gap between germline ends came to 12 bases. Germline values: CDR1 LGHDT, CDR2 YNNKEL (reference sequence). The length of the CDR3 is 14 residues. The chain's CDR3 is CASSQPGASYEQYF. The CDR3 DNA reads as TGTGCCAGCAGCCAGCCGGGGGCCAGCTACGAGCAGTACTTC.